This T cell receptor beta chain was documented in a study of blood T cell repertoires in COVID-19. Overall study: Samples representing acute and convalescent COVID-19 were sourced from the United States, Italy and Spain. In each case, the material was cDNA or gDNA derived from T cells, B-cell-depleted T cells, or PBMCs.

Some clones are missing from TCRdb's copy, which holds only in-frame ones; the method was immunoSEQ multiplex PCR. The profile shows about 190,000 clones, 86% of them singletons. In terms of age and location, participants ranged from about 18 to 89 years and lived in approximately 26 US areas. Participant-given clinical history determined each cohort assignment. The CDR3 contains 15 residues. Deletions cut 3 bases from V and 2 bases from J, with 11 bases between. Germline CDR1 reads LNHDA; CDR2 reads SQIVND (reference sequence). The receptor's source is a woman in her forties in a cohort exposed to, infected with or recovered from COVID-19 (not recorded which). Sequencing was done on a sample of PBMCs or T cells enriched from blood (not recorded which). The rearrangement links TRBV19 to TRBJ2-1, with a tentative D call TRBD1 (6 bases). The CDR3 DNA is TGTGCCAGTAGTATCGGGCAGGGGCCCTACAATGAGCAGTTCTTC. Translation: CASSIGQGPYNEQFF. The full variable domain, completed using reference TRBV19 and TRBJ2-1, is DGGITQSPKYLFRKEGQNVTLSCEQNLNHDAMYWYRQDPGQGLRLIYYSQIVNDFQKGDIAEGYSVSREKKESFPLTVTSAQKNPTAFYLCASSIGQGPYNEQFFGPGTRLTVL.